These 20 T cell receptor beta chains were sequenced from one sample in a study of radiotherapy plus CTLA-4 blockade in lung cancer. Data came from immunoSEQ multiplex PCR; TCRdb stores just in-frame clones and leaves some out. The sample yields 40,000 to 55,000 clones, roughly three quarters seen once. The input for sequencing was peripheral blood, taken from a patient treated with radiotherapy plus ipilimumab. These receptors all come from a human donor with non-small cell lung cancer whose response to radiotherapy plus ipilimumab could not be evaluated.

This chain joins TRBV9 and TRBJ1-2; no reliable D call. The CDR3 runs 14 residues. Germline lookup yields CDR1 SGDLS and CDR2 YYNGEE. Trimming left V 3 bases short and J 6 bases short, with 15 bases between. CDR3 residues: CASSATTQSDGYTF. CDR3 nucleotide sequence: TGTGCCAGCAGCGCCACGACTCAAAGCGATGGCTACACCTTC.

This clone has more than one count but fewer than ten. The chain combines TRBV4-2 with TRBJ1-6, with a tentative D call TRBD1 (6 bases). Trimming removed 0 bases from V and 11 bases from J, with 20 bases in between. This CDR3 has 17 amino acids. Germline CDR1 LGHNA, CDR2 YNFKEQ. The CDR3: CASSQDPGGLGGAPLHF. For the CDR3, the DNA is TGTGCCAGCAGCCAAGATCCGGGGGGCCTCGGTGGGGCACCCCTCCACTTT.

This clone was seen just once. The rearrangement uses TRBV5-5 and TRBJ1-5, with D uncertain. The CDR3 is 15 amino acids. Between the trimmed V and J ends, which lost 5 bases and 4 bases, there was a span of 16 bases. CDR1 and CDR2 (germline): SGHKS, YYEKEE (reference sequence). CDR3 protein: CASRVGGGPNQPQHF. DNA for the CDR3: TGTGCCAGCAGAGTCGGTGGAGGTCCTAATCAGCCCCAGCATTTT.

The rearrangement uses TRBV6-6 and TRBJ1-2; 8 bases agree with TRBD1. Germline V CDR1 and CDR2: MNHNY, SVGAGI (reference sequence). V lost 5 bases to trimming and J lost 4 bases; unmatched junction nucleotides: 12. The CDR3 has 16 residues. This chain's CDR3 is CASSPGAGGAGYGYTF. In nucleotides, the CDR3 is TGTGCCAGCAGTCCCGGGGCAGGGGGCGCCGGCTATGGCTACACCTTC.

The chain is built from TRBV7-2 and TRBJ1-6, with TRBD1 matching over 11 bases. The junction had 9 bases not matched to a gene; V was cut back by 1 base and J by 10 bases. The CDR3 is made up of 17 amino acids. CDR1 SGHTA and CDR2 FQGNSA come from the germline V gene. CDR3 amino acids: CASSLGGRTGGLSPLHF. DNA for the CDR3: TGTGCCAGCAGCTTAGGGGGGAGGACAGGGGGCTTATCACCCCTCCACTTT.

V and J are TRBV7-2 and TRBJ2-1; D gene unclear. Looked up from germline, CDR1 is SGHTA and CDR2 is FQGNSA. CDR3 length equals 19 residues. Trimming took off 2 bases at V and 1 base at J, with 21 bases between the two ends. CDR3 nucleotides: TGTGCCAGCAGCTTAATCGCTAGAGCCACCCAGAAGTCCTACAATGAGCAGTTCTTC. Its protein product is CASSLIARATQKSYNEQFF.

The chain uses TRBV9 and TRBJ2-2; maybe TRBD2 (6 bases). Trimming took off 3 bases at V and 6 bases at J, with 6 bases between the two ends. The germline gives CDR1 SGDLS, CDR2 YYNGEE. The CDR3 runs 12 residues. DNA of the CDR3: TGTGCCAGCAGCGGGGGGGCCGGGGAGCTGTTTTTT. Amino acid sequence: CASSGGAGELFF.

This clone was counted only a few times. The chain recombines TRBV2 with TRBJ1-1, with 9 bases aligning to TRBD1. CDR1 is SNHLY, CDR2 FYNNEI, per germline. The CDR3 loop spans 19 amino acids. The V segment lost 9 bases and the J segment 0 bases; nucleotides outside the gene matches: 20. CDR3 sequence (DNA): TGTGCCAGTGGGCGGGGACAGGGACCCTCTTACCGTATGAACACTGAAGCTTTCTTT. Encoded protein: CASGRGQGPSYRMNTEAFF.

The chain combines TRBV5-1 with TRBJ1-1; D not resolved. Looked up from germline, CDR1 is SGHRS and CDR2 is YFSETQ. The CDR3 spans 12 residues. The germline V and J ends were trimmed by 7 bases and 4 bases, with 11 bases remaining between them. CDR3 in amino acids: CASQTSGTEAFF. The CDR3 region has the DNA TGCGCCAGCCAAACATCGGGCACTGAAGCTTTCTTT.

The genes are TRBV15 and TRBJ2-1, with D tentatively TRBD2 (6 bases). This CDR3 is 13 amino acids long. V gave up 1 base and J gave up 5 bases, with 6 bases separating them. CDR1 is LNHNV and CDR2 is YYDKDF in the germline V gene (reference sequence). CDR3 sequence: CATSRGTNNEQFF. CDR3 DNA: TGTGCCACCAGCAGAGGGACTAACAATGAGCAGTTCTTC.

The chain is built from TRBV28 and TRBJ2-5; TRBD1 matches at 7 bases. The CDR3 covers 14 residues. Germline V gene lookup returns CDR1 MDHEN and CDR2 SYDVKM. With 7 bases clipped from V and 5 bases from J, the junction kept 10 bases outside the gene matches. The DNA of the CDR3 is TGTGCCAGCACCGGGATCGGCAGGGGGGAGACCCAGTACTTC. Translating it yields CASTGIGRGETQYF.

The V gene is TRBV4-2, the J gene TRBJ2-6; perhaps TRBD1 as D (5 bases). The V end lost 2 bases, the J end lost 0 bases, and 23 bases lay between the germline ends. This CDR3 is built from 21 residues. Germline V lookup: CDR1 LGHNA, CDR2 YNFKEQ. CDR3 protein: CASSQYPDRQGPNSGANVLTF. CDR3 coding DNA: TGTGCCAGCAGCCAATACCCCGATAGGCAGGGCCCTAACTCTGGGGCCAACGTCCTGACTTTC.

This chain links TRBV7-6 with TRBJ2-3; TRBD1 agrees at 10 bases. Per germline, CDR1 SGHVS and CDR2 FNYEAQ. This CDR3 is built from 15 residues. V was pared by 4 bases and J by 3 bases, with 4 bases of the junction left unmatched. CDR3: CASSYRTGGTDTQYF. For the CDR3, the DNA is TGTGCCAGCAGCTACCGGACAGGGGGAACAGATACGCAGTATTTT.

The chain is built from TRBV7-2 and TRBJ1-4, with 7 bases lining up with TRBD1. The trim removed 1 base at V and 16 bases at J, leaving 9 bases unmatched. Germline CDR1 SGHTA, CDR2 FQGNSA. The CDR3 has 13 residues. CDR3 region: CASSLGRDSIKFF. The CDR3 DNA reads TGTGCCAGCAGCTTAGGCCGGGACAGTATAAAGTTTTTT.

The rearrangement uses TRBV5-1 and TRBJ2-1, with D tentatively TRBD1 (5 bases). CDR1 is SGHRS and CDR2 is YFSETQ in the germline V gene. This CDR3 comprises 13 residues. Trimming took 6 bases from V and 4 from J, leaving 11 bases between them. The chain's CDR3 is CASTLQGYNEQFF. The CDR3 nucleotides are TGCGCCAGCACGCTGCAGGGTTACAATGAGCAGTTCTTC.

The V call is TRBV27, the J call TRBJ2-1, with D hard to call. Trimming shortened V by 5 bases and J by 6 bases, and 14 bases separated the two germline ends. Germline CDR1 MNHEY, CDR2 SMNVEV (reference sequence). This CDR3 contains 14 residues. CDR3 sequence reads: CASSPLSSFNEQFF. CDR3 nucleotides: TGTGCCAGCAGTCCCCTCTCCAGTTTCAATGAGCAGTTCTTC.

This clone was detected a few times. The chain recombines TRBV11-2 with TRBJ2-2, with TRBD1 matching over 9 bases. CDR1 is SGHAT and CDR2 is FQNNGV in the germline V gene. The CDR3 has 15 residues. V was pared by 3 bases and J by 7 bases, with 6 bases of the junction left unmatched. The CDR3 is CASSFYRGRSGELFF. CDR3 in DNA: TGTGCCAGCAGCTTTTACAGGGGGCGGAGCGGGGAGCTGTTTTTT.

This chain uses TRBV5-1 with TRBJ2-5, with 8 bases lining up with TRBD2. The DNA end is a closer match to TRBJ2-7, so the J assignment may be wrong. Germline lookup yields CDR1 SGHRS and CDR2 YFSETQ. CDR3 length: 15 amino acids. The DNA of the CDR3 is TGCGCCAGCAGCTCCGGGACTAGTGAATCCTACGAGCAGTACTTC. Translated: CASSSGTSESYEQYF.

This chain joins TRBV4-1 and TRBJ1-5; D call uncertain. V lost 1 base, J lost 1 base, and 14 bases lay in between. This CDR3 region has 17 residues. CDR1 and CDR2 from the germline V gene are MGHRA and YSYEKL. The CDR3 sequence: CASSQVEGARSNQPQHF. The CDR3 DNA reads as TGCGCCAGCAGCCAAGTTGAGGGCGCCAGGAGCAATCAGCCCCAGCATTTT.

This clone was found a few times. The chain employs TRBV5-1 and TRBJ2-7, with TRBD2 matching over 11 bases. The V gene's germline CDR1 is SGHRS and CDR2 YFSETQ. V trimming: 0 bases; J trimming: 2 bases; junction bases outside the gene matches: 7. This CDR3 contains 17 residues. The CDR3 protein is CASSLVSGRAGAYEQYF. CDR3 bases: TGCGCCAGCAGCTTGGTTAGCGGGAGGGCCGGGGCCTACGAGCAGTACTTC.